Below, one T cell receptor beta chain is given with its context. This specimen comes from a study of blood T cell repertoires in COVID-19. Study at large: From the United States, Italy and Spain came samples of acute and convalescent COVID-19. Sample material is recorded as cDNA or gDNA derived from T cells, B-cell-depleted T cells, or PBMCs.

Source study methods: Nucleated cell counts were estimated from reference gene primer amplification. Assay: immunoSEQ multiplex PCR; the TCRdb copy retains only in-frame clones and omits some. V, J and clone size are taken as reported in that table, and D and trimming were inferred from the DNA itself. Of about 150,000 clones listed, around 85% were seen once; the top ten hold more than 5%. Germline CDR1 reads MDHEN; CDR2 reads SYDVKM. This CDR3 is built from 16 residues. The V gene lost 3 bases and the J gene lost 0 bases, with 12 bases spanning the gap. The sample taken for sequencing was peripheral blood. The sequence came from a human donor in a cohort sampled during active COVID-19. The chain has TRBV28 and TRBJ1-5, with a weak D call TRBD1 (6 bases). CDR3 nucleotides: TGTGCCAGCAGTTTTGCTGGGGGCTTTAGCAATCAGCCCCAGCATTTT. It yields the protein CASSFAGGFSNQPQHF.